The present entry profiles one T cell receptor (beta chain) with its context. No antigen is known for it. The sample is drawn from a study of PD-L1 blockade in urothelial cancer. Study summary: Atezolizumab (1,200 mg intravenously every 3 weeks) began in about 2014 for patients. Prior regimens of chemotherapy numbered 0 to 3 per patient. Whole-study findings and limits: At 3 weeks on treatment, tumor-associated clones expanded more with durable benefit. A pretreatment blood TCR clonality that fell below the median predicted better progression-free and overall survival.

TCRdb's table, derived via immunoSEQ multiplex PCR, lists solely in-frame clones and lacks some. The data show 46,000 or so clones, approximately 90% seen once. The V segment lost 4 bases and the J segment 2 bases; nucleotides outside the gene matches: 9. There are 17 residues in the CDR3. Germline CDR1 SGHRS, CDR2 YFSETQ. The sequencing used PBMCs, collected around atezolizumab (anti-PD-L1) treatment. The chain carries TRBV5-1 and TRBJ2-5; TRBD2 matches 12 bases. The receptor was isolated from a man between 60 and 70 years old with urothelial cancer. The CDR3 DNA sequence: TGCGCCAGCAGCCCACGGACTAGCGGGGCGAATCAAGAGACCCAGTACTTC. Translation: CASSPRTSGANQETQYF.